The T cell receptor beta chain under discussion was sequenced for a study of shared clonotypes between healthy human individuals. Overall study context: The study enrolled a couple of women and a few men aged 18 to 49. Each donor contributed plates that comprised three CD4 naive, three CD4 memory, two CD8 naive and one CD8 memory.

In its sample, this clone was seen a few times. Under the authors' procedure: Filtering differed, since immunoSEQ gave only junction sequences and no quality scores. Profiling relied on immunoSEQ multiplex PCR, and the TCRdb table lists in-frame clones only, not all of them. V and J calls and clone size follow that table, whereas D and trimming were derived from the DNA. This table has 740,000 or so clones, around 73% appearing once. The sequence derives from a woman in her thirties in good health. The sample comprised memory CD4+ T cells sorted from blood. Indicated subset: CD45RA-negative fraction.

The CDR3 DNA sequence: TGTGCCAGCAGTTTTCAGCTGGGGCGGAAACTGTTTTTT. Translating it yields CASSFQLGRKLFF. The chain combines TRBV28 with TRBJ1-4; D is perhaps TRBD1 (5 bases). The CDR3 covers 13 residues. Germline V gives CDR1 MDHEN, CDR2 SYDVKM. Trimming shortened V by 3 bases and J by 11 bases, and 13 bases separated the two germline ends.